Many counts were recorded for the clone carrying this TCR beta chain. Deletions cut 4 bases from V and 3 bases from J, with 14 bases between. Looked up from germline, CDR1 is SGHDT and CDR2 is YYEEEE. The CDR3 has 14 amino acids. This entry is derived from a study of molecular identifiers for immune sequencing clone quantification. TCRdb itself ran the PCR reads through MiXCR, one entry per CDR3 protein. The repertoire holds roughly 100,000 distinct CDR3 sequences, with less than 35% as singletons. Sequenced sample: naive CD8+ T cells from blood, with Jurkat cell RNA spiked in. Subset described: FACS-sorted CD8+CD4-CCR7+CD45RA+ naive T cells. The sequence came from a human donor in good health. Some libraries in this study had Jurkat cell RNA spiked in. This chain links TRBV5-6 with TRBJ2-7, with D uncertain. CDR3 in DNA: TGTGCCAGCAGCCTTCCGGGCCACTTCTACGAGCAGTACTTC. Translation: CASSLPGHFYEQYF.